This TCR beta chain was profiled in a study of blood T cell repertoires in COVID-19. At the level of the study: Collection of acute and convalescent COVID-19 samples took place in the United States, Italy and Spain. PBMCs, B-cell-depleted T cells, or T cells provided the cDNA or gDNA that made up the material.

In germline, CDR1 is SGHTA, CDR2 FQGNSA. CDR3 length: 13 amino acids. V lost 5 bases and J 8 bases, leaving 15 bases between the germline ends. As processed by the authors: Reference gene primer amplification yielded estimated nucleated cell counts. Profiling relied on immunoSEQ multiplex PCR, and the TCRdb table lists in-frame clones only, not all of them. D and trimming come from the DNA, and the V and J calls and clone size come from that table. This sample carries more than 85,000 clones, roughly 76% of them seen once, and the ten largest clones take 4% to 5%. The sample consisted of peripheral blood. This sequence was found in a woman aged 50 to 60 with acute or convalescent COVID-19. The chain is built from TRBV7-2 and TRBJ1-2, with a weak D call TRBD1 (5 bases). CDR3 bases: TGTGCCAGCAGCGCCGGGACTGGTCGGGGCTACACCTTC. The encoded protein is CASSAGTGRGYTF. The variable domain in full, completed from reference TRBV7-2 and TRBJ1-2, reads GAGVSQSPSNKVTEKGKDVELRCDPISGHTALYWYRQSLGQGLEFLIYFQGNSAPDKSGLPSDRFSAERTGGSVSTLTIQRTQQEDSAVYLCASSAGTGRGYTFGSGTRLTVV.